Presented here are 10 T cell receptor beta chains from one specimen sequenced in a study of blood T cell repertoires in COVID-19. Assay used: immunoSEQ multiplex PCR; TCRdb lists only in-frame clones, some missing. Among approximately 260,000 clones listed, roughly 90% were seen once. Sequenced input: peripheral blood. The receptor source for this set is a man aged 45 to 65 with acute or convalescent COVID-19.

This chain links TRBV5-5 with TRBJ1-4, with 9 bases that match TRBD1. V was clipped by 4 bases and J by 3 bases; unmatched bases: 7. Germline V gives CDR1 SGHKS, CDR2 YYEKEE (reference sequence). This CDR3 contains 16 residues. Here the CDR3 DNA reads TGTGCCAGCAGCCAGGACAGGGGACGAGCTAATGAAAAACTGTTTTTT. Translated, it gives CASSQDRGRANEKLFF.

The J gene is TRBJ2-7, the V gene TRBV30; possibly TRBD2 for D (6 bases). Germline lookup yields CDR1 GTSNPN and CDR2 SVGIG (reference sequence). Deletions cut 4 bases from V and 1 base from J, with 20 bases between. The CDR3 covers 16 residues. The chain's CDR3 is CAWTPGGAGRSYEQYF. The CDR3 DNA reads as TGTGCCTGGACCCCCGGAGGGGCAGGGCGATCCTACGAGCAGTACTTC. Complete variable domain (other parts from reference TRBV30 and TRBJ2-7): SQTIHQWPATLVQPVGSPLSLECTVEGTSNPNLYWYRQAAGRGLQLLFYSVGIGQISSEVPQNLSASRPQDRQFILSSKKLLLSDSGFYLCAWTPGGAGRSYEQYFGPGTRLTVT.

Only one count was recorded for this clone. This chain connects TRBV5-5 to TRBJ2-1, with D possibly being TRBD2 (5 bases). The V gene lost 2 bases and the J gene lost 7 bases, with 10 bases spanning the gap. This CDR3 is built from 13 residues. CDR1 and CDR2 from the germline V gene are SGHKS and YYEKEE (reference sequence). CDR3 bases: TGTGCCAGCAGCTTCTACACGGGAAATGAGCAGTTCTTC. This translates into CASSFYTGNEQFF.

V usage is TRBV5-1 and J usage is TRBJ2-7; 10 nucleotides line up with TRBD2. The germline CDR1 and CDR2 sequences are SGHRS and YFSETQ. This CDR3 spans 14 amino acids. The V and J ends lost 4 bases and 6 bases, in that order; junction bases with no gene match: 7. CDR3 sequence: CASSPTSGVGEQYF. The CDR3 bases are TGCGCCAGCAGCCCCACTAGCGGGGTGGGCGAGCAGTACTTC.

V and J are TRBV15 and TRBJ1-2; TRBD1 aligns across 8 bases. Germline CDR1 and CDR2: LNHNV and YYDKDF (reference sequence). Trimming at V came to 1 base and at J to 4 bases, leaving 5 bases not matched to a gene. CDR3 length: 15 residues. The DNA of the CDR3 is TGTGCCACCAGCAGAGGGGGGACAGGCGCCTATGGCTACACCTTC. It encodes CATSRGGTGAYGYTF. Combining the CDR3 with reference TRBV15 and TRBJ1-2 gives the whole variable domain DAMVIQNPRYQVTQFGKPVTLSCSQTLNHNVMYWYQQKSSQAPKLLFHYYDKDFNNEADTPDNFQSRRPNTSFCFLDIRSPGLGDTAMYLCATSRGGTGAYGYTFGSGTRLTVV.

V and J are TRBV6-4 and TRBJ2-7; D is uncertain. Germline-derived CDR1 and CDR2 are MRHNA and SNTAGT. There are 12 residues in the CDR3. Trimming stripped 9 bases from V and 5 bases from J, with 14 bases between. The CDR3 DNA follows: TGTGCCAGACAAACCCAAACGAACGAGCAGTACTTC. Encoded protein: CARQTQTNEQYF.

The rearrangement uses TRBV18 and TRBJ2-7; 10 positions agree with TRBD1. The CDR3 length is 17 residues. CDR1 KGHSH and CDR2 LQKENI come from the germline V gene. V lost 2 bases to trimming and J lost 5 bases; unmatched junction nucleotides: 12. The CDR3 nucleotides read TGTGCCAGCTCACCAGGGCTGCCCGGGACAGGGGTTCACGAGCAGTACTTC. Translating it yields CASSPGLPGTGVHEQYF.

DNA for the CDR3: TGTGCCAGTAGTCGGTGGAGGGGTGGTAATGAGCAGTTCTTC. As protein: CASSRWRGGNEQFF. The chain is built from TRBV19 and TRBJ2-1; possibly TRBD2 for D (6 bases). From germline, CDR1 is LNHDA and CDR2 SQIVND (reference sequence). Trimming left V 5 bases short and J 7 bases short, with 15 bases between. The CDR3 is made up of 14 amino acids.

This chain links TRBV5-1 with TRBJ2-6; D perhaps matches TRBD2 (7 bases). Deletions cut 2 bases from V and 0 bases from J, with 12 bases between. The CDR3 length is 17 residues. The germline V gene has CDR1 SGHRS and CDR2 YFSETQ. The CDR3 coding sequence is TGCGCCAGCAGCTTCGGGGGGCAAAACTCTGGGGCCAACGTCCTGACTTTC. Translated: CASSFGGQNSGANVLTF.

The chain couples TRBV27 to TRBJ1-5; no firm D call. The CDR3 extends over 15 amino acids. Germline CDR1 reads MNHEY; CDR2 reads SMNVEV (reference sequence). Trimming removed 6 bases from V and 7 bases from J, with 19 bases in between. The CDR3 sequence is CASRPRAEGGQPQHF. The CDR3 DNA is TGTGCCAGCAGGCCCCGGGCCGAAGGAGGACAGCCCCAGCATTTT.